This T cell receptor (beta chain) is from a study of blood T cell repertoires in COVID-19. Study-level background: From the United States, Italy and Spain came samples of acute and convalescent COVID-19. T cells, B-cell-depleted T cells, or PBMCs provided the cDNA or gDNA that served as material.

Deletions cut 6 bases from V and 4 bases from J, with 10 bases between. Per germline, CDR1 MNHEY and CDR2 SVGAGI. The CDR3 extends over 12 amino acids. Authors' methods: Estimates of nucleated cell counts were drawn from the amplification of reference gene primers. Data came from immunoSEQ multiplex PCR; TCRdb stores just in-frame clones and leaves some out. V and J calls and clone size come straight from that table; D and trimming were deduced from the DNA. The table records some 300,000 clones, about 90% of them present only once. A single count supports this clone. Sequencing input: peripheral blood. This receptor was identified in a man aged 18-30 years with active or convalescent COVID-19. The chain couples TRBV6-5 to TRBJ2-7; the D gene is possibly TRBD1 (6 bases). Here the CDR3 DNA reads TGTGCCAGCAGCACGACAGGATACGAGCAGTACTTC. The encoded protein is CASSTTGYEQYF.